This TCR beta chain was found in a study of identical twins. Donors uniformly comprised healthy Caucasians. TCRdb analysed the 5' RACE reads with MiXCR anew, one entry per CDR3 protein. The data hold 1.5 million to 2 million distinct CDR3 sequences, with roughly a third observed a single time. The V gene lost 0 bases and the J gene lost 5 bases, with 13 bases spanning the gap. The CDR3 loop spans 15 amino acids. The sample holds a few counts of this clonotype. The receptor was isolated from a newborn girl in good health. V is TRBV12-3 or TRBV12-4 and J is TRBJ1-2; D uncertain. Sequences were obtained from cord blood. CDR3 residues: CASSLAPRVGYGYTF. In nucleotides, the CDR3 is TGTGCCAGCAGTTTAGCGCCCAGAGTGGGGTATGGCTACACCTTC.